The clone carrying this TCR beta chain was seen a few times. As processed by the authors: Quantification of nucleated cells was approximated via reference gene primer amplification. Data came from immunoSEQ multiplex PCR; TCRdb stores just in-frame clones and leaves some out. That table furnishes V, J and clone size, whereas the DNA furnished D and trimming. The sample lists 30,000 to 40,000 clones, roughly 90% seen once, with around 2% in the top ten. V lost 4 bases to trimming and J lost 3 bases; unmatched junction nucleotides: 5. Per germline, CDR1 SSHAT and CDR2 FNYEAQ (reference sequence). This CDR3 is 16 amino acids long. The data were taken from a study of blood T cell repertoires in COVID-19. Across the study: Both acute and convalescent COVID-19 samples were obtained from the United States, Italy and Spain. PBMCs, B-cell-depleted T cells, or T cells provided the cDNA or gDNA that made up the material.

The receptor was isolated from a man aged 50 or older with active or convalescent COVID-19. Source material: peripheral blood. The chain couples TRBV7-7 to TRBJ2-2; 10 positions agree with TRBD2. The CDR3 reads CASSSLAGVDTGELFF. The CDR3 region has the DNA TGTGCCAGCAGCTCTCTAGCGGGAGTCGACACCGGGGAGCTGTTTTTT.